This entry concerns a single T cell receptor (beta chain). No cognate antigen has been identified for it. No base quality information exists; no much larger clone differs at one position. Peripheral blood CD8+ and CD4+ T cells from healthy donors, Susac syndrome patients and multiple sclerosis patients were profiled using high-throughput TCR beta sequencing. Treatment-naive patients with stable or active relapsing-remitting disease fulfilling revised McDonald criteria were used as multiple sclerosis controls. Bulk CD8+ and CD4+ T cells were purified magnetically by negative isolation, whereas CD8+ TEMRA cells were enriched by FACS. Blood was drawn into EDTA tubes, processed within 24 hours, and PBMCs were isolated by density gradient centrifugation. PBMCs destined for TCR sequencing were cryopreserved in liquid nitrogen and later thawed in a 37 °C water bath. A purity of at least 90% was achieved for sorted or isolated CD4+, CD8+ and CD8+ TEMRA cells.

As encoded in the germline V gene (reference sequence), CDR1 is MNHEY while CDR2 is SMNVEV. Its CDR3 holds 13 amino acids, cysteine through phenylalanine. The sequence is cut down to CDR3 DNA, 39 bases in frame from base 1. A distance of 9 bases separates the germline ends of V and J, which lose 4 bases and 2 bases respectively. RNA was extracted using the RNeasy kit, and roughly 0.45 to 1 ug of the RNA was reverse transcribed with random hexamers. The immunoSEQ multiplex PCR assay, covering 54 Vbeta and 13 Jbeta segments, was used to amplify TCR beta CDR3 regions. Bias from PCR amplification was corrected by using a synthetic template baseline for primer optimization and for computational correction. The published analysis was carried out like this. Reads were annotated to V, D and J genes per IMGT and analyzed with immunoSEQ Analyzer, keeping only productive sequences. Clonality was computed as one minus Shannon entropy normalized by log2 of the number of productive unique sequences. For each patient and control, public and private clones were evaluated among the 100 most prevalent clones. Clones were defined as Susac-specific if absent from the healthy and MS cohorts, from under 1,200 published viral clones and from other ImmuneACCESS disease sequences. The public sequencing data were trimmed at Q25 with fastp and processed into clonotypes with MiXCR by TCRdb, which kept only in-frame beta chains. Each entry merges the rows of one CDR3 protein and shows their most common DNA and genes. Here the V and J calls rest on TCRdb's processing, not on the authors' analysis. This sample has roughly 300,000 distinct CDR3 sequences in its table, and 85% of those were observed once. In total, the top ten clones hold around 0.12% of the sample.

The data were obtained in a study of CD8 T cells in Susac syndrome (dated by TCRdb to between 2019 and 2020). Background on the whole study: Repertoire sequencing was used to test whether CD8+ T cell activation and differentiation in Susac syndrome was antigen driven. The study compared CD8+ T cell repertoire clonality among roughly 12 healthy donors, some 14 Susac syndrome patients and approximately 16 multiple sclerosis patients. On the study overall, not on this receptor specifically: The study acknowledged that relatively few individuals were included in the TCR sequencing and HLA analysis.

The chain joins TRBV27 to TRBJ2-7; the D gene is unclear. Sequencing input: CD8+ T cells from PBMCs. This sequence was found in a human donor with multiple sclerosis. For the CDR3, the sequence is CASSWAATYEQYF. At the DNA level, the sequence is TGTGCCAGCAGTTGGGCAGCAACCTACGAGCAGTACTTC.